These T cell receptor beta chains were read from a single sample in a study of early T cells in non-severe SARS-CoV-2 infection. TCRdb re-called the 5' RACE reads through MiXCR, storing one row per CDR3 protein. This sample has 75,000 to 100,000 distinct CDR3 sequences; approximately 15% occur once, and the top ten carry about 5.5%. Material for sequencing was whole blood. The receptor set was obtained from an adult who was a healthcare worker with PCR-confirmed SARS-CoV-2 infection or an uninfected control (not recorded which). Each CDR3 is given with its conserved first and last residue. The D gene is left open where the match is weak. Expanded clones get a size class; other rows say once, few or many, or leave the size out.

TRBV12-3/TRBV12-4	NA	NA	TRBJ1-5	CASTPGRHQPQHF	TGTGCCAGCACCCCGGGGAGGCATCAGCCCCAGCATTTT
TRBV6-5	NA	few	TRBJ2-3	CATGSRDTQYF	TGTGCCACAGGAAGTCGAGATACGCAGTATTTT
TRBV20-1	NA	NA	TRBJ2-5	CSARPTVGRQETQYF	TGCAGTGCTAGACCCACTGTCGGCCGCCAAGAGACCCAGTACTTC
TRBV7-2	TRBD2	NA	TRBJ2-1	CASSTWTSGNEQFF	TGTGCCAGCAGCACCTGGACTAGCGGAAATGAGCAGTTCTTC
TRBV11-2	NA	NA	TRBJ1-3	CASRWGTGNTIYF	TGTGCCAGCAGGTGGGGTACTGGAAACACCATATATTTT
TRBV20-1	NA	NA	TRBJ2-7	CSARGWGAQYF	TGCAGTGCTAGAGGGTGGGGGGCGCAGTACTTC
TRBV11-1	NA	NA	TRBJ2-1	CASSLAVGGPGNEQFF	TGTGCCAGCAGCTTAGCTGTCGGAGGGCCTGGCAATGAGCAGTTCTTC
TRBV30	NA	few	TRBJ1-3	CAWSGKGSGNTIYF	TGTGCCTGGAGTGGTAAGGGTTCTGGAAACACCATATATTTT
TRBV28	NA	many	TRBJ2-1	CASSGADPTTYNEQFF	TGTGCCAGCAGTGGGGCAGACCCCACAACCTACAATGAGCAGTTCTTC
TRBV6-5	NA	few	TRBJ1-2	CASSPTVGGYGYTF	TGTGCCAGCAGCCCAACAGTTGGGGGCTATGGCTACACCTTC
TRBV20-1	TRBD1	NA	TRBJ1-5	CSATDRVQPQHF	TGCAGTGCGACTGACAGGGTCCAGCCCCAGCATTTT
TRBV15	NA	NA	TRBJ1-1	CATSRGLGTVPTFF	TGTGCCACCAGCAGAGGATTGGGGACCGTCCCAACTTTCTTT
TRBV6-2/TRBV6-3	NA	NA	TRBJ2-2	CASSSLSPTIANTGELFF	TGTGCCAGCAGTTCCCTGTCCCCGACTATTGCGAACACCGGGGAGCTGTTTTTT